One T cell receptor beta chain is described in this entry. The assay was immunoSEQ multiplex PCR, and TCRdb's table has in-frame clones only and misses some. The table includes more than 85,000 clones, around 86% detected once. The ends lost 4 bases at V and 4 bases at J; junction bases unmatched: 10. Germline lookup yields CDR1 SGHNT and CDR2 YYREEE (reference sequence). The CDR3 is 16 residues long. This record belongs to a study of blood T cell repertoires in COVID-19. The wider study: Sources were T cells, B-cell-depleted T cells, or PBMCs; the material itself was cDNA or gDNA.

The specimen sequenced was peripheral blood. This TCR was recovered from an older woman with acute or convalescent COVID-19. V is TRBV5-4 and J is TRBJ2-7; 11 bases fit TRBD2. The CDR3 is CASSKIAGGPFYEQYF. CDR3 sequence (DNA): TGTGCCAGCAGCAAGATAGCGGGAGGGCCTTTTTACGAGCAGTACTTC.